The next 2 T cell receptor beta chains were all read from a single sample in a study of regulatory T cells in long-lasting Graves disease. Building of the TCR beta libraries involved iRepertoire HTBI primers and Arm-PCR of CDR3 regions. Each CDR3 protein is one row after TCRdb ran MiXCR on the multiplex PCR reads. This repertoire shows 500,000 or so distinct CDR3 sequences, about 16% found once; its top ten account for 20% to 25%. Time point here: newly diagnosed GD, antithyroid drugs for less than 3 months. PBMC-extracted RNA yielded the TCR library. These data are also associated with another study on T cells in Graves' hyperthyroidism and ophthalmopathy.

The input for sequencing was peripheral blood mononuclear cells (PBMCs), taken at new diagnosis, from a patient treated with antithyroid drugs. Source of these receptors: a middle-aged woman with Graves disease.

The sample holds a few counts of this clonotype. The chain uses TRBV6-1 and TRBJ2-4, with 9 bases aligning to TRBD1. Germline V gene sequence: CDR1 MNHNS, CDR2 SASEGT. This CDR3 region has 14 residues. Trimming took 8 bases from V and 3 from J; bases not matched to a gene: 5. In DNA form, the CDR3 reads TGTGCCAGCGGGACAGGGAAGGACAAAAACATTCAGTACTTC. It translates to CASGTGKDKNIQYF.

This clonotype was counted only a few times. The chain is built from TRBV12-5 and TRBJ2-7; D is possibly TRBD1 (5 bases). The CDR3 runs 13 residues. V shed 8 bases and J shed 1 base, with 12 bases lying between them. Germline lookup yields CDR1 LGHNT and CDR2 FRNRAP. CDR3 region: CASLTAPSYEQYF. The DNA for the CDR3 is TGTGCTAGTCTGACAGCACCTTCCTACGAGCAGTACTTC.